The 5 T cell receptor beta chains below come from one sample, sequenced in a study of blood T cell repertoires in COVID-19. Assay used: immunoSEQ multiplex PCR; TCRdb lists only in-frame clones, some missing. Among about 140,000 clones listed, over 70% were seen once. Sequences were obtained from PBMCs or T cells enriched from blood (not recorded which). The receptors originated from a man between 70 and 80 years old who had been exposed to COVID-19.

This clone was seen just once. This chain joins TRBV7-3 and TRBJ1-1; 7 bases line up with TRBD1. Trimming took 5 bases from V and 7 from J; bases not matched to a gene: 4. The length of the CDR3 is 12 residues. The germline CDR1 and CDR2 sequences are SGHTA and FQGTGA. The CDR3 sequence is CASSTPGGEAFF. CDR3 bases: TGTGCCAGCAGCACTCCAGGGGGTGAAGCTTTCTTT.

This clone appeared a single time. The rearrangement links TRBV13 to TRBJ1-1; D remains ambiguous. Germline CDR1 is PRHDT and CDR2 is FYEKMQ (reference sequence). V gave up 5 bases and J gave up 8 bases, with 3 bases separating them. The CDR3 runs 9 residues. CDR3 sequence (DNA): TGTGCCAGCAGCCCAGAAGCTTTCTTT. Translated, it gives CASSPEAFF.

Notes on this clone: Other nucleotide sequences in the sample specify the same CDR3. The rearrangement links TRBV19 to TRBJ2-7, with D perhaps matching TRBD1 (6 bases). The germline V gene has CDR1 LNHDA and CDR2 SQIVND (reference sequence). The CDR3 is 13 residues long. The V end was cut by 1 base, the J end by 4 bases, with 8 bases between. CDR3 region: CASSIGQGYEQYF. In nucleotides, the CDR3 is TGTGCCAGTAGTATAGGCCAGGGGTACGAGCAGTACTTC.

J is TRBJ1-2 and V is TRBV15; a possible D gene is TRBD1 (6 bases). The germline V and J ends were trimmed by 0 bases and 3 bases, with 23 bases remaining between them. The germline V gene has CDR1 LNHNV and CDR2 YYDKDF (reference sequence). This CDR3 spans 19 amino acids. The CDR3 DNA sequence: TGTGCCACCAGCAGAGATTTAGGGGGACACGCCAAACTTGACTATGGCTACACCTTC. Translation gives CATSRDLGGHAKLDYGYTF.

The chain uses TRBV9 and TRBJ2-5; D is unresolved. V shed 0 bases and J shed 7 bases, with 10 bases lying between them. This CDR3 spans 13 amino acids. CDR1 is SGDLS, CDR2 YYNGEE, per germline. The CDR3 is CASSVGVPGTQYF. In nucleotides, the CDR3 is TGTGCCAGCAGCGTAGGGGTCCCGGGGACCCAGTACTTC.